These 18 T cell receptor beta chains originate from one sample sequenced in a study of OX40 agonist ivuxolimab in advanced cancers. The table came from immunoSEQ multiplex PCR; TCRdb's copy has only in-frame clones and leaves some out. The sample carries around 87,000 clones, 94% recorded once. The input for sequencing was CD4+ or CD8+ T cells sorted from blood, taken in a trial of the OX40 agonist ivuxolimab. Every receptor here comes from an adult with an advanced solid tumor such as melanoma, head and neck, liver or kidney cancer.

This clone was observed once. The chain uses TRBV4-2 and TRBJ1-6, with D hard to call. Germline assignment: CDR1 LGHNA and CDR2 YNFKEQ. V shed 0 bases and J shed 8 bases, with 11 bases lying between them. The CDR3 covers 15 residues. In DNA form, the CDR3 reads TGTGCCAGCAGCCAAGATCTTGAGCCACATTCACCCCTCCACTTT. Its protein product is CASSQDLEPHSPLHF.

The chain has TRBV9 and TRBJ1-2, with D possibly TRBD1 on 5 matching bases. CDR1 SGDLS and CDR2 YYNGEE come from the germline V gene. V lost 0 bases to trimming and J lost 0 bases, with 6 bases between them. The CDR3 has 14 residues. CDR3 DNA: TGTGCCAGCAGCGTAGCGGGGGCTAACTATGGCTACACCTTC. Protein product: CASSVAGANYGYTF. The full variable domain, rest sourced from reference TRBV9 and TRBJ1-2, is DSGVTQTPKHLITATGQRVTLRCSPRSGDLSVYWYQQSLDQGLQFLIQYYNGEERAKGNILERFSAQQFPDLHSELNLSSLELGDSALYFCASSVAGANYGYTFGSGTRLTVV.

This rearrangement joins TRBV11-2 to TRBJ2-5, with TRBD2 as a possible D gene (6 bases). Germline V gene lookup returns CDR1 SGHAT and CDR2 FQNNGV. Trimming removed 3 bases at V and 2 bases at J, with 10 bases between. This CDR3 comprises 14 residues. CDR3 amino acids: CASSFGRGQETQYF. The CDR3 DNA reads TGTGCCAGCAGCTTTGGACGGGGGCAAGAGACCCAGTACTTC.

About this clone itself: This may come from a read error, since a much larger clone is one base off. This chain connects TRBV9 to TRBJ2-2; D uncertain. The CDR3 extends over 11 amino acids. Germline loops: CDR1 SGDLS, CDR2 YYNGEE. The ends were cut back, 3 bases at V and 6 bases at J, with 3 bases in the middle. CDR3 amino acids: CASSGAGELFF. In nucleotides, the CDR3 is TGTGCCAGCAGCGGGGCCGGGGAGCTGTTTTTT.

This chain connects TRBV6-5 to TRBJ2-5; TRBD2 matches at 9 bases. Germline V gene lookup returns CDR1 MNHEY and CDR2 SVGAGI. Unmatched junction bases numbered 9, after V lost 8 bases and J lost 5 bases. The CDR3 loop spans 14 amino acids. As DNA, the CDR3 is TGTGCCAGCTTCGGCGGGGGGGCCGTTGAGACCCAGTACTTC. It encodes CASFGGGAVETQYF.

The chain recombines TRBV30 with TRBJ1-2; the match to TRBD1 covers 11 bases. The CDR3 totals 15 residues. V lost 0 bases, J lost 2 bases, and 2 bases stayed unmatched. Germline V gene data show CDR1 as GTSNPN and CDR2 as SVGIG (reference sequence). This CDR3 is CAWSVGTGGNYGYTF. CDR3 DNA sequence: TGTGCCTGGAGTGTTGGGACAGGGGGGAACTATGGCTACACCTTC.

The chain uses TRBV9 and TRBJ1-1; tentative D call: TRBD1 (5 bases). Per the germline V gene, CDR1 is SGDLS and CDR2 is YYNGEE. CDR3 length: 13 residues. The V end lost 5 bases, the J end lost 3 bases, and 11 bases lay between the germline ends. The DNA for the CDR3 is TGTGCCAGCAGAGCGGGGGAAGACACTGAAGCTTTCTTT. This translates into CASRAGEDTEAFF. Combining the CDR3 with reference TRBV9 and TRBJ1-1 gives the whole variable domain DSGVTQTPKHLITATGQRVTLRCSPRSGDLSVYWYQQSLDQGLQFLIQYYNGEERAKGNILERFSAQQFPDLHSELNLSSLELGDSALYFCASRAGEDTEAFFGQGTRLTVV.

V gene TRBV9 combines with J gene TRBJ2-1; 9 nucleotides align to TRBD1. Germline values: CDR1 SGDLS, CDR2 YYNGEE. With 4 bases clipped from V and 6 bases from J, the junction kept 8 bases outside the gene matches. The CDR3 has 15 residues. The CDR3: CASSPGDRVVNEQFF. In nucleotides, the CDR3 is TGTGCCAGCAGCCCCGGGGACAGGGTGGTCAATGAGCAGTTCTTC.

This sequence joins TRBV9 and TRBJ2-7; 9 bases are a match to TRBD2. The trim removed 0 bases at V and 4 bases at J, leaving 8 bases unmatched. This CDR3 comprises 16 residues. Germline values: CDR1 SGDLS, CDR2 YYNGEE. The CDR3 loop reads CASSVVGGGVFYEQYF. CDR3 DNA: TGTGCCAGCAGCGTAGTAGGCGGGGGGGTTTTTTACGAGCAGTACTTC. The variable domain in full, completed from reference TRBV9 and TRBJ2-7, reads DSGVTQTPKHLITATGQRVTLRCSPRSGDLSVYWYQQSLDQGLQFLIQYYNGEERAKGNILERFSAQQFPDLHSELNLSSLELGDSALYFCASSVVGGGVFYEQYFGPGTRLTVT.

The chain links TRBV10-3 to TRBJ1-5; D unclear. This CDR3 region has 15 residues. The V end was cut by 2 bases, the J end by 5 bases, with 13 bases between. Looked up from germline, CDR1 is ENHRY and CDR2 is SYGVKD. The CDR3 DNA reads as TGTGCCATCAGTGAGGAGGCAGGACCGGATCAGCCCCAGCATTTT. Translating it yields CAISEEAGPDQPQHF.

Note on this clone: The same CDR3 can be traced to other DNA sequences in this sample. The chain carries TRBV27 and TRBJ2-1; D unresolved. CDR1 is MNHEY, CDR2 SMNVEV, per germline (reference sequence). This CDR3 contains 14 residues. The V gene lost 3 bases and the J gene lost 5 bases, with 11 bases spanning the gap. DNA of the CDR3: TGTGCCAGCAGTTTTAGGGATTCCCACAATGAGCAGTTCTTC. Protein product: CASSFRDSHNEQFF.

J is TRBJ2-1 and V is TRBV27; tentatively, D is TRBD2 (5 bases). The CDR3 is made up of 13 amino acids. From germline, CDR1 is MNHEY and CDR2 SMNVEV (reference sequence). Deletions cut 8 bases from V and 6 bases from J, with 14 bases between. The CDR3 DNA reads TGTGCCAGCGGTCTAACTAGTGTCAATGAGCAGTTCTTC. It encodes CASGLTSVNEQFF.

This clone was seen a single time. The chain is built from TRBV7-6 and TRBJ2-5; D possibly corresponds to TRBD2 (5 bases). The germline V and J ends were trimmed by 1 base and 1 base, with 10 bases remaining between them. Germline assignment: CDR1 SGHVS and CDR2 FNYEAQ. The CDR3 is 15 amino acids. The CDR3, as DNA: TGTGCCAGCAGCTTAGTCGGGGTACCCCAAGAGACCCAGTACTTC. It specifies CASSLVGVPQETQYF.

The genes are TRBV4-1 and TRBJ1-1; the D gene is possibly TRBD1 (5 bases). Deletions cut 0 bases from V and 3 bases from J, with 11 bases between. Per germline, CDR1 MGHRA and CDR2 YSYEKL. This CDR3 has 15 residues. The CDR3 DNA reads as TGCGCCAGCAGCCAAGAACAGGTAGGAGACACTGAAGCTTTCTTT. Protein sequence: CASSQEQVGDTEAFF.

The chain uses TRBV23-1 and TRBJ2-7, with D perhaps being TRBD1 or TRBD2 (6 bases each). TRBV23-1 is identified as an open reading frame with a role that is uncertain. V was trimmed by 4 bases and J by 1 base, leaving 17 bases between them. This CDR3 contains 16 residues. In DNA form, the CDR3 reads TGCGCCAGCAGTCCCTACAGGGTGACTAGGTCCTACGAGCAGTACTTC. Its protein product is CASSPYRVTRSYEQYF.

CDR3 amino acids: CASSEWDHEQFF. CDR3 coding DNA: TGTGCCAGCAGCGAGTGGGACCATGAGCAGTTCTTC. The V and J genes are TRBV9 and TRBJ2-1, with D perhaps assigned TRBD1 or TRBD2 (5 bases each). The CDR3 is 12 amino acids. V lost 3 bases, J lost 8 bases, and 9 bases lay in between. The germline V gene has CDR1 SGDLS and CDR2 YYNGEE.

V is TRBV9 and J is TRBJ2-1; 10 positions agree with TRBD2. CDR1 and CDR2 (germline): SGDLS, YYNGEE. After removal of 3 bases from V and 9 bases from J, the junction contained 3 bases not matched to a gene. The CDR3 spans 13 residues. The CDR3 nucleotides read TGTGCCAGCAGCGCGGGACTAGCGAGTGAGCAGTTCTTC. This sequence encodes CASSAGLASEQFF.

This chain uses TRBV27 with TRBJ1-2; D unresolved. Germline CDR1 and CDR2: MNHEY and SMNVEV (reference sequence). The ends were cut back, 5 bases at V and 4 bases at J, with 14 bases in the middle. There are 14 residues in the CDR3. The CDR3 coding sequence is TGTGCCAGCAGTCCAACGGCCTCCCTCTATGGCTACACCTTC. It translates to CASSPTASLYGYTF.